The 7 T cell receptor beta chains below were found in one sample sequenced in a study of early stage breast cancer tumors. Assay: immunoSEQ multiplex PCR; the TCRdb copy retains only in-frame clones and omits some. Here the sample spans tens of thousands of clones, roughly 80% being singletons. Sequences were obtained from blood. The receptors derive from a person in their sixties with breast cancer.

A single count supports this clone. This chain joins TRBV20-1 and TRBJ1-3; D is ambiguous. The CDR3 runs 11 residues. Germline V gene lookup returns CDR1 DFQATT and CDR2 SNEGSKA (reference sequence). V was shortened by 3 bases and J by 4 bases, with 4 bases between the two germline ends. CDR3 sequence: CSARVGNTIYF. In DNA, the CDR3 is TGCAGTGCTAGGGTCGGAAACACCATATATTTT.

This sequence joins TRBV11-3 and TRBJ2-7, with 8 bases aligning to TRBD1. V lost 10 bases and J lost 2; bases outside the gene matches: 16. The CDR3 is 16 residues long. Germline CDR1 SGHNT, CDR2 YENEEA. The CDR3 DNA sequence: TGTGCCAACCCAAAAAACCGGGACAGGCTTCCCTACGAGCAGTACTTC. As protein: CANPKNRDRLPYEQYF.

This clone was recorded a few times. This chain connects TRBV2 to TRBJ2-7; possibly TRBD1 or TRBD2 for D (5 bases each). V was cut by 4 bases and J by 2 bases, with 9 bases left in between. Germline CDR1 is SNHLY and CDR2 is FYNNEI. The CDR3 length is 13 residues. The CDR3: CASSVGVAYEQYF. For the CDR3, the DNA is TGTGCCAGCAGTGTGGGGGTAGCCTACGAGCAGTACTTC.

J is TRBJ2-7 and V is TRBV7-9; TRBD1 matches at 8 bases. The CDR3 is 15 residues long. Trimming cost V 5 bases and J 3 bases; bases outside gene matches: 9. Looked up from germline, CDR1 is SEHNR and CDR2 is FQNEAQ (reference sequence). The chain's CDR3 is CASSIWDRPVYEQYF. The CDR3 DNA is TGTGCCAGCAGCATTTGGGACAGGCCGGTCTACGAGCAGTACTTC.

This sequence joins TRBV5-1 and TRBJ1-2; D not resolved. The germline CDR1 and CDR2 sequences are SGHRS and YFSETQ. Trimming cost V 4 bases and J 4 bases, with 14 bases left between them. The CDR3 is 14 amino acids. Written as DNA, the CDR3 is TGCGCCAGCAGCCCTCCCGGCGGTACCTATGGCTACACCTTC. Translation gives CASSPPGGTYGYTF.

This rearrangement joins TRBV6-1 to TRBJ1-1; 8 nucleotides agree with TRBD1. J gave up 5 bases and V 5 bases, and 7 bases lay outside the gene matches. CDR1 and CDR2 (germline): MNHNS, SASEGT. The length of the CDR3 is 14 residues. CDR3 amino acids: CASSMQGADTEAFF. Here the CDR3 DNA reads TGTGCCAGCAGTATGCAGGGGGCCGATACTGAAGCTTTCTTT.

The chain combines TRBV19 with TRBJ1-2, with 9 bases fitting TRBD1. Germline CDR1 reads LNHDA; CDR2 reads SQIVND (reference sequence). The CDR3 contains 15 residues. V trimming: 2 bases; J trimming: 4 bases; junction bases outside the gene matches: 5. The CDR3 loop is CASSILGQGVYGYTF. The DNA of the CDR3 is TGTGCCAGTAGTATACTGGGACAGGGAGTCTATGGCTACACCTTC.